These 16 T cell receptor beta chains originate from one sample sequenced in a study of cytomegalovirus exposure and HLA in healthy donors. Only in-frame clones appear in the TCRdb table, and some are missing; sequencing was by immunoSEQ multiplex PCR. The sample includes about 250,000 clones, roughly 84% seen only once; the top ten take more than 10%. Source material: PBMCs. These TCRs come from a man between 18 and 35 years old in good health and CMV-seropositive.

This rearrangement joins TRBV4-3 to TRBJ2-3, with a weak D call TRBD2 (6 bases). Looked up from germline, CDR1 is LGHNA and CDR2 is YSLEER. V lost 2 bases to trimming and J lost 6 bases, with 15 bases between them. CDR3 length: 15 amino acids. The CDR3 sequence is CASSQTGLRQDTQYF. The DNA for the CDR3 is TGCGCCAGCAGCCAAACGGGACTTCGTCAGGATACGCAGTATTTT.

Only one count was recorded for this clone. The V call is TRBV5-1, the J call TRBJ2-7; no reliable D call. The CDR3 covers 13 residues. V gave up 0 bases and J gave up 2 bases, with 6 bases separating them. From germline, CDR1 is SGHRS and CDR2 YFSETQ. The CDR3 coding sequence is TGCGCCAGCAGCTTGGGCCTGACCTACGAGCAGTACTTC. It codes for CASSLGLTYEQYF.

The chain combines TRBV2 with TRBJ2-7; 8 positions agree with TRBD1. Unmatched junction bases numbered 6, after V lost 5 bases and J lost 3 bases. This CDR3 has 14 amino acids. The germline gives CDR1 SNHLY, CDR2 FYNNEI. The chain's CDR3 is CASSPGTGYYEQYF. As DNA, the CDR3 is TGTGCCAGCAGTCCCGGGACAGGATACTACGAGCAGTACTTC.

CDR3 DNA sequence: TGTGCCAGCAGCGTGGACAGGGGGCATAGCGGCTATGGCTACACCTTC. Its translation is CASSVDRGHSGYGYTF. The chain recombines TRBV5-6 with TRBJ1-2, with 11 nucleotides matching TRBD1. This CDR3 is 16 amino acids long. In germline, CDR1 is SGHDT, CDR2 YYEEEE. V trimming: 4 bases; J trimming: 4 bases; junction bases outside the gene matches: 9.

With respect to this clone: The sample holds other DNA sequences that translate to the same CDR3. This rearrangement joins TRBV7-2 to TRBJ2-1, with TRBD2 matching over 10 bases. Germline lookup yields CDR1 SGHTA and CDR2 FQGNSA. The CDR3 sequence is 15 residues long. J lost 3 bases, V lost 2 bases, and 1 base had no gene match. CDR3 sequence reads: CASSLLAGVYNEQFF. CDR3 nucleotides: TGTGCCAGCAGCTTACTAGCGGGAGTCTACAATGAGCAGTTCTTC.

The V call is TRBV5-1, the J call TRBJ1-2; D is undetermined. In germline, CDR1 is SGHRS, CDR2 YFSETQ. The CDR3 is 16 residues long. V dropped 5 bases and J dropped 1 base, with 18 bases sitting between them. The CDR3 spells CASSPASGGFNYGYTF. The CDR3 DNA reads as TGCGCCAGCAGTCCTGCGTCCGGTGGATTTAACTATGGCTACACCTTC.

The V call is TRBV6-4, the J call TRBJ2-7; 7 nucleotides align to TRBD2. This CDR3 has 15 amino acids. Trimming took 6 bases from V and 2 from J; bases not matched to a gene: 10. CDR1 is MRHNA and CDR2 is SNTAGT in the germline V gene. CDR3 residues: CASRKAAGEAYEQYF. Written as DNA, the CDR3 is TGTGCCAGCAGAAAGGCGGCGGGAGAGGCCTACGAGCAGTACTTC.

The chain joins TRBV29-1 to TRBJ2-1; the D is unclear. This CDR3 contains 13 residues. V was trimmed by 4 bases and J by 5 bases, leaving 12 bases between them. Germline CDR1 and CDR2: SQVTM and ANQGSEA. CDR3 coding DNA: TGCAGCGTTGTCCAGCAGCTAAACAATGAGCAGTTCTTC. This translates into CSVVQQLNNEQFF.

This clone was counted between two and nine times. The V gene is TRBV4-2, the J gene TRBJ1-2, with D uncertain. This CDR3 region has 15 residues. Trimming took 1 base from V and 0 from J, leaving 9 bases between them. Germline V gives CDR1 LGHNA, CDR2 YNFKEQ. The CDR3 here is CASSQGREPNYGYTF. In DNA, the CDR3 is TGTGCCAGCAGCCAAGGGCGAGAGCCTAACTATGGCTACACCTTC.

The chain has TRBV10-3 and TRBJ1-1; 8 nucleotides line up with TRBD1. The germline V gene has CDR1 ENHRY and CDR2 SYGVKD. The CDR3 is made up of 17 amino acids. J was trimmed by 4 bases and V by 5 bases; bases with no gene match: 15. CDR3 sequence reads: CAISFRQGNEEGTEAFF. In DNA, the CDR3 is TGTGCCATCAGTTTTCGACAGGGGAATGAGGAAGGCACTGAAGCTTTCTTT.

The gene calls are TRBV2 and TRBJ2-7; 7 positions agree with TRBD2. V gave up 4 bases and J gave up 2 bases; unmatched junction bases: 8. This CDR3 region has 15 residues. From germline, CDR1 is SNHLY and CDR2 FYNNEI. The DNA of the CDR3 is TGTGCCAGCAGTGTTAGACTAGCTCCGACCTACGAGCAGTACTTC. Its protein product is CASSVRLAPTYEQYF.

This clone came up once. V and J are TRBV7-9 and TRBJ1-3; D remains ambiguous. Between the trimmed V and J ends, which lost 5 bases and 8 bases, there was a span of 13 bases. The germline V gene has CDR1 SEHNR and CDR2 FQNEAQ (reference sequence). CDR3 length equals 13 residues. CDR3 residues: CASSPKVQDTIYF. The CDR3 nucleotides are TGTGCCAGCAGCCCAAAGGTCCAGGACACCATATATTTT.

The chain couples TRBV4-1 to TRBJ1-2; D call uncertain. This CDR3 has 12 residues. V was clipped by 1 base and J by 4 bases, with 4 bases between them. Germline lookup yields CDR1 MGHRA and CDR2 YSYEKL. CDR3 protein: CASSQASYGYTF. The DNA of the CDR3 is TGCGCCAGCAGCCAAGCTTCCTATGGCTACACCTTC.

The rearrangement joins TRBV5-1 to TRBJ2-1; D ambiguous. Germline CDR1 and CDR2: SGHRS and YFSETQ. The V end lost 3 bases, the J end lost 5 bases, and 12 bases lay between the germline ends. This CDR3 has 14 amino acids. DNA for the CDR3: TGCGCCAGCAGCTCCCGGTGGCCGAACAATGAGCAGTTCTTC. Residues: CASSSRWPNNEQFF.

The V gene is TRBV6-1, the J gene TRBJ2-7; perhaps TRBD1 as D (5 bases). CDR1 and CDR2 from the germline V gene are MNHNS and SASEGT. This CDR3 has 14 residues. The V end was cut by 2 bases, the J end by 5 bases, with 13 bases between. CDR3 protein: CASSEMDIPHEQYF. The CDR3 DNA reads as TGTGCCAGCAGTGAAATGGACATTCCGCACGAGCAGTACTTC.

In its sample, this clone was seen a few times. The V call is TRBV11-2, the J call TRBJ2-2; a possible D gene is TRBD1 (5 bases). CDR1 and CDR2 from the germline V gene are SGHAT and FQNNGV. The length of the CDR3 is 15 residues. Trimming left V 6 bases short and J 2 bases short, with 13 bases between. The CDR3, as DNA: TGTGCCAGCAGGCAGGGCAGCAGTAACACCGGGGAGCTGTTTTTT. The encoded protein is CASRQGSSNTGELFF.